The entry below describes one T cell receptor beta chain. What this receptor recognizes is not known. Per-nucleotide qualities are absent, and no much larger clonotype sits a single base away. The immunoSEQ hsTCRB v3.0 assay was used at survey level resolution to sequence the TRB variable region. TRB sequencing targeted a depth of roughly 40,000-55,000 T-cell genomes per sample. TRB libraries were pooled and sequenced on an Illumina MiSeq using a v3 150-cycle kit. Regarding the original processing steps: Analysis of repertoires was carried out in R inside a reproducible Nextflow workflow spanning QC, data transformation and analysis. Custom analyses were implemented in LymphoSeq2, an R package for AIRR-Seq data exploration. A few samples that yielded fewer than 5000 total TRB sequences were excluded, so that approximately 170 HIV repertoires were analyzed. Among the roughly 200 retained HIV repertoires, 55 to 60 were collected before ART initiation and 120 to 140 after ART initiation. Repertoires were downsampled to 5000 TRB nucleotide sequences, with summary statistics averaged over 100 downsampling iterations. TRB sequences were retained for analysis only if CDR3 regions of at least seven amino acids were present. Two measures captured diversity: a Shannon entropy-derived clonality score and the Gini coefficient. In repertoire networks, the top 5000 CDR3 amino acid sequences were linked whenever an edit distance of one separated two sequences. For TRB CDR3 amino acid sequences, antigen specificity groups and MHC restriction were predicted with GLIPH2. To flag known associations with CMV, EBV, HIV or tissue antigens, CDR3 amino acid sequences were compared against VDJdb and McPAS-TCR. Pre-ART, post-ART and control groups were compared with Wilcoxon signed-rank tests and Holm-Bonferroni correction. The table comes from immuneACCESS by way of TCRdb, which keeps in-frame sequences with V and J called. Part of the clones is missing from these tables; in studies checked, under half for an unresolved V gene and the rest for unknown reasons. V, J and clone size were drawn from that table, and D and trimming were deduced from the DNA. This sample has over 15,000 clones in its table, and around 86% of those were observed once. About 10% of the sample is in the top ten clones.

This sample was taken from a study of long-term antiretroviral therapy in people with HIV (dated by TCRdb to 2021 to 2024). Background on the whole study: The earliest samples were collected about a decade before the 2015 WHO recommendation for immediate ART, when ART was typically delayed until CD4 counts fell. This retrospective serial study examined whether starting ART and sustained HIV suppression were associated with changes in the composition and diversity of the TRB repertoire in peripheral blood. A total of 192 cryopreserved PBMC samples came from approximately 30 adults with confirmed HIV infection and were collected serially over a mean of roughly six years (range 1-12). Of the roughly 30 participants with HIV, roughly 10 were female. No cross-contamination during QIAcube processing turned up in test extractions that ran a monoclonal T-cell line alongside 30 to 40 polyclonal samples. Findings and caveats that apply to the study as a whole: No data were available on ART adherence, viral resistance or therapy changes, limiting inferences about post-ART repertoire changes. Expanded TRB clones identified before ART initiation dominated the repertoire at all time points, although this dominance fluctuated and declined in many PLHIV after ART. Because pre-ART samples had limited cell numbers, unsorted PBMC were profiled rather than sorted CD4+ and CD8+ T cells. Starting ART was linked to a significant rise in TRB diversity, yet even with long-term ART the diversity remained significantly lower than in transplant donor controls. HIV repertoires had narrower CDR3 length ranges than controls, and the network structure suggested an antigen-experienced repertoire that shifted only slightly toward naive after ART. Owing to limited PBMC availability, only the TCR beta chain was sequenced, without alpha chain pairing. Samples dated from the mid-2000s to the late 2010s, and the ART regimens used may be less effective than current ones.

CDR1 and CDR2 are drawn from the germline V gene (reference sequence): MNHEY, SMNVEV. From cysteine to phenylalanine, the CDR3 is 16 amino acids long. The kept DNA is CDR3 alone, 48 bases in frame from the first base. V ends up 2 bases short and J 3 bases short, with an unmatched junction base count of 3. Participants were included only if at least one PBMC sample before ART initiation and at least two post-ART samples were available. Every participant with HIV received treatment in the United States of America. Cryopreserved samples of about 1-10 million PBMC were thawed and washed before DNA extraction. At the time of the earliest PBMC sample for each participant with HIV, ages ranged from roughly 20 to 54 years. PBMC samples from each participant spanned 1-4 timepoints before ART initiation and 2-8 timepoints after ART initiation, with a median of 7 samples. For every participant, serial HIV viral load, CD4+ T-cell count, ART history and demographic data were obtained. A Qiagen kit on a QIAcube was used to extract genomic DNA from unsorted PBMC, with samples processed in batches of 12.

The clonotype was recovered from a man in his forties with HIV. The V and J segments used are TRBV27 and TRBJ2-1; TRBD2 fits 11 bases in the junction. The input for sequencing was unsorted PBMCs, taken 0.5 years after starting antiretroviral therapy. The CDR3 here reads CASSLQGLAVYNEQFF. The DNA reads as follows: TGTGCCAGCAGTTTACAGGGACTAGCGGTCTACAATGAGCAGTTCTTC.